One sample yielded the 24 T cell receptor beta chains listed below, sequenced in a study of T cell repertoires and HLA-DP antigens. Their antigens remain unidentified. Sequenced by immunoSEQ multiplex PCR; TCRdb stores in-frame clones only, minus some. The sample gives around 100,000 clones, about 91% of which show up once; 0.25% to 0.3% is in the top ten. The sequencing sample was made of CD4+ T cells from PBMCs. These receptors all come from a woman between 18 and 29 years old in good health and CMV-seronegative.

The chain uses TRBV6-1 and TRBJ2-7; D is undetermined. Trimming cost V 3 bases and J 2 bases, with 14 bases left between them. CDR3 length equals 15 residues. Germline assignment: CDR1 MNHNS and CDR2 SASEGT. CDR3 sequence: CASSDSLGSPYEQYV. The CDR3 nucleotides are TGTGCCAGCAGTGATTCCCTAGGATCACCCTACGAGCAGTACGTC.

This chain links TRBV7-3 with TRBJ2-2, with 11 positions matching TRBD1. The CDR3 loop spans 16 amino acids. CDR1 SGHTA and CDR2 FQGTGA come from the germline V gene. Unmatched junction bases numbered 4, after V lost 4 bases and J lost 3 bases. The CDR3 nucleotides are TGTGCCAGCAGCTCGTCGGGACAGGGGGACACCGGGGAGCTGTTTTTT. It translates to CASSSSGQGDTGELFF.

V usage is TRBV27 and J usage is TRBJ1-5, with D unclear. CDR1 and CDR2 from the germline V gene are MNHEY and SMNVEV (reference sequence). The germline V and J ends were trimmed by 0 bases and 4 bases, with 4 bases remaining between them. The CDR3 spans 13 residues. CDR3 bases: TGTGCCAGCAGTTTATCGAAAAATCAGCCCCAGCATTTT. It specifies CASSLSKNQPQHF.

This chain uses TRBV6-1 with TRBJ2-4; D ambiguous. The CDR3 spans 12 residues. With 2 bases removed from V and 11 bases from J, the gap between germline ends came to 10 bases. Germline loops: CDR1 MNHNS, CDR2 SASEGT. As DNA, the CDR3 is TGTGCCAGCAGTGAAAACGGAGTAGTTCAGTACTTC. Encoded protein: CASSENGVVQYF.

The chain employs TRBV2 and TRBJ2-2, with D possibly being TRBD1 or TRBD2 (5 bases each). Germline-derived CDR1 and CDR2 are SNHLY and FYNNEI. Trimming removed 7 bases from V and 6 bases from J, with 15 bases in between. This CDR3 is built from 14 residues. As DNA, the CDR3 is TGTGCCAGCACCCAGGGACGGTGGGCCGGGGAGCTGTTTTTT. It translates to CASTQGRWAGELFF. Based on the CDR3 plus reference TRBV2 and TRBJ2-2, the full variable domain is EPEVTQTPSHQVTQMGQEVILRCVPISNHLYFYWYRQILGQKVEFLVSFYNNEISEKSEIFDDQFSVERPDGSNFTLKIRSTKLEDSAMYFCASTQGRWAGELFFGEGSRLTVL.

The rearrangement uses TRBV7-9 and TRBJ1-2; TRBD1 matches at 8 bases. Germline-derived CDR1 and CDR2 are SEHNR and FQNEAQ (reference sequence). Trimming at V came to 5 bases and at J to 7 bases, leaving 9 bases not matched to a gene. CDR3 size: 14 residues. CDR3 sequence (DNA): TGTGCCAGCAGCGCGAAGGTCGGACAGGGTGGCTACACCTTC. Residues: CASSAKVGQGGYTF.

In nucleotides, the CDR3 is TGTGCCAGCATCCCAGGGGGGGGCGGGGTCTATGGCTACACCTTC. Residues: CASIPGGGGVYGYTF. V and J are TRBV28 and TRBJ1-2; 7 bases line up with TRBD1. The CDR3 spans 15 residues. Germline CDR1 reads MDHEN; CDR2 reads SYDVKM. V gave up 7 bases and J gave up 4 bases; unmatched junction bases: 12.

The V gene is TRBV6-5, the J gene TRBJ2-7; 10 bases agree with TRBD1. CDR3 length: 15 amino acids. V trimming: 5 bases; J trimming: 7 bases; junction bases outside the gene matches: 11. Germline V gene lookup returns CDR1 MNHEY and CDR2 SVGAGI. Here the CDR3 reads CASSVPGQGSGEQYF. In DNA, the CDR3 is TGTGCCAGCAGTGTACCGGGACAGGGGTCAGGAGAGCAGTACTTC.

The J gene is TRBJ1-2, the V gene TRBV2; TRBD1 aligns across 7 bases. Germline CDR1 SNHLY, CDR2 FYNNEI. Trimming took 3 bases from V and 0 from J; bases not matched to a gene: 4. This CDR3 has 15 residues. This CDR3 reads CASSERTGANYGYTF. For the CDR3, the DNA is TGTGCCAGCAGTGAGAGGACAGGAGCTAACTATGGCTACACCTTC. Filled out from reference TRBV2 and TRBJ1-2, the complete variable domain reads EPEVTQTPSHQVTQMGQEVILRCVPISNHLYFYWYRQILGQKVEFLVSFYNNEISEKSEIFDDQFSVERPDGSNFTLKIRSTKLEDSAMYFCASSERTGANYGYTFGSGTRLTVV.

The V and J genes are TRBV28 and TRBJ2-3, with 10 bases fitting TRBD2. Germline assignment: CDR1 MDHEN and CDR2 SYDVKM. The CDR3 totals 15 residues. V was clipped by 3 bases and J by 2 bases; unmatched bases: 2. The CDR3 here is CASSLSGRATDTQYF. As DNA, the CDR3 is TGTGCCAGCAGTTTGAGCGGGAGGGCCACAGATACGCAGTATTTT.

This sequence joins TRBV7-3 and TRBJ2-1; TRBD2 matches at 9 bases. The CDR3 totals 16 residues. The V gene's germline CDR1 is SGHTA and CDR2 FQGTGA. The J segment lost 6 bases and the V segment lost 1 base, leaving 7 bases of the junction unmatched. The CDR3 sequence is CASSLMSGGNTNEQFF. The CDR3 DNA reads as TGTGCCAGCAGCTTAATGAGCGGGGGGAACACCAATGAGCAGTTCTTC.

The rearrangement joins TRBV21-1 to TRBJ2-7; the DNA was not used to check the table's D call, TRBD1. TRBV21-1 constitutes a pseudogene. CDR3 size: 17 residues. The CDR3 spells CASSTTGHLLSSYEQYV. As DNA, the CDR3 is TGTGCCAGCAGCACGACGGGACACCTCCTGAGCTCCTACGAGCAGTACGTC.

J is TRBJ2-2 and V is TRBV28, with 16 bases fitting TRBD2. Germline CDR1 reads MDHEN; CDR2 reads SYDVKM. CDR3 length equals 16 residues. With V trimmed by 5 bases and J by 6 bases, 3 bases remained unmatched. The CDR3 loop reads CASSPGTSGRAGELFF. The CDR3 DNA follows: TGTGCCAGCAGTCCCGGGACTAGCGGGAGGGCCGGGGAGCTGTTTTTT.

The chain uses TRBV5-4 and TRBJ2-3; possibly TRBD2 for D (6 bases). V lost 4 bases, J lost 1 base, and 13 bases lay in between. From germline, CDR1 is SGHNT and CDR2 YYREEE (reference sequence). CDR3 length equals 15 residues. DNA of the CDR3: TGTGCCAGCAGCCCGGGGGTCCCCCGCACAGATACGCAGTATTTT. It yields the protein CASSPGVPRTDTQYF.

This clone was found once. The V call is TRBV2, the J call TRBJ1-4, with 9 bases lining up with TRBD1. Germline V gene sequence: CDR1 SNHLY, CDR2 FYNNEI. The CDR3 sequence is 15 residues long. J was trimmed by 1 base and V by 6 bases; bases with no gene match: 3. The DNA for the CDR3 is TGTGCCAGCAGGCCGGACAGGGGAACTAATGAAAAACTGTTTTTT. Translation gives CASRPDRGTNEKLFF. The full variable domain, with the rest looked up from reference TRBV2 and TRBJ1-4, is EPEVTQTPSHQVTQMGQEVILRCVPISNHLYFYWYRQILGQKVEFLVSFYNNEISEKSEIFDDQFSVERPDGSNFTLKIRSTKLEDSAMYFCASRPDRGTNEKLFFGSGTQLSVL.

The V and J genes are TRBV7-6 and TRBJ2-3; a weak D match, TRBD2 (5 bases). The CDR3 is 14 amino acids. V lost 1 base and J lost 0, with 5 bases in between. Germline V gene lookup returns CDR1 SGHVS and CDR2 FNYEAQ. The CDR3 loop is CASSLGTSTDTQYF. The CDR3 nucleotides read TGTGCCAGCAGCTTAGGGACTAGCACAGATACGCAGTATTTT. The full variable domain, with the rest looked up from reference TRBV7-6 and TRBJ2-3, is GAGVSQSPRYKVTKRGQDVALRCDPISGHVSLYWYRQALGQGPEFLTYFNYEAQQDKSGLPNDRFSAERPEGSISTLTIQRTEQRDSAMYRCASSLGTSTDTQYFGPGTRLTVL.

This chain uses TRBV28 with TRBJ2-1, with D hard to call. Trimming stripped 5 bases from V and 1 base from J, with 12 bases between. Germline V CDR1 and CDR2: MDHEN, SYDVKM. There are 15 residues in the CDR3. The DNA for the CDR3 is TGTGCCAGCAGTCGGAGTCCAACGTCCTACAATGAGCAGTTCTTC. This sequence encodes CASSRSPTSYNEQFF.

The chain employs TRBV5-6 and TRBJ2-7; the match to TRBD2 covers 11 bases. The CDR3 has 18 amino acids. Per the germline V gene, CDR1 is SGHDT and CDR2 is YYEEEE. The junction had 15 bases not matched to a gene; V was cut back by 2 bases and J by 5 bases. CDR3 bases: TGTGCCAGCAGCTTATTCCGACCCCCAGGACTAGCGGGCAACGAGCAGTACTTC. This gives the protein CASSLFRPPGLAGNEQYF.

To note about this clone: At one end, the junction sequence differs from germline, possibly due to a read error. The V gene is TRBV11-2, the J gene TRBJ1-1; no clear D. CDR3 length: 13 amino acids. Germline V lookup: CDR1 SGHAT, CDR2 FQNNGV. CDR3 DNA sequence: TGTGCCAGCAGGTTAGTAGGGAGGACTGAAGCTTTCTTT. Protein: CASRLVGRTEAFF. The whole variable domain, filled in from reference TRBV11-2 and TRBJ1-1, reads EAGVAQSPRYKIIEKRQSVAFWCNPISGHATLYWYQQILGQGPKLLIQFQNNGVVDDSQLPKDRFSAERLKGVDSTLKIQPAKLEDSAVYLCASRLVGRTEAFFGQGTRLTVV.

The CDR3 bases are TGTGCCAGCAGACTGACAGGGGGCGGGGGAGCTTTCTTT. Its translation: CASRLTGGGGAFF. J is TRBJ1-1 and V is TRBV5-6; 10 nucleotides agree with TRBD1. Germline V gene sequence: CDR1 SGHDT, CDR2 YYEEEE. J was trimmed by 10 bases and V by 5 bases; bases with no gene match: 8. This CDR3 has 13 amino acids.

This chain connects TRBV6-5 to TRBJ1-5, with TRBD1 matching 10 bases. CDR3 length equals 15 residues. V lost 6 bases to trimming and J lost 4 bases; unmatched junction nucleotides: 6. Germline values: CDR1 MNHEY, CDR2 SVGAGI. The CDR3 here is CASRRQGAWNQPQHF. In DNA form, the CDR3 reads TGTGCCAGCAGGAGACAGGGGGCTTGGAATCAGCCCCAGCATTTT.

This sequence joins TRBV12-2 and TRBJ2-7; the table's D call TRBD1 went unverified against the DNA. TRBV12-2 is reported as a pseudogene. The CDR3 runs to 15 residues. The CDR3, as DNA: TGTGCAAGTCGCTGCCGGGACACTAACTCCTACGAGCAGTACGTC. Its protein is CASRCRDTNSYEQYV.

The rearrangement joins TRBV18 to TRBJ1-2; D remains ambiguous. V was pared by 6 bases and J by 3 bases, with 11 bases between. The germline gives CDR1 KGHSH, CDR2 LQKENI. The CDR3 loop spans 13 amino acids. CDR3 residues: CASSPDVDYGYTF. In DNA form, the CDR3 reads TGTGCCAGCTCCCCAGATGTGGACTATGGCTACACCTTC.

The genes are TRBV6-6 and TRBJ2-2, with D possibly TRBD2 on 6 matching bases. Trimming removed 5 bases at V and 4 bases at J, with 14 bases between. The CDR3 is 15 residues long. Per the germline V gene, CDR1 is MNHNY and CDR2 is SVGAGI (reference sequence). CDR3 sequence reads: CASSVTSSGTGELFF. DNA of the CDR3: TGTGCCAGCAGTGTCACTAGCTCCGGCACCGGGGAGCTGTTTTTT.